This TCR beta chain was documented in a study of tumor-infiltrating lymphocytes in localized non-small cell lung cancer. Some clones are missing from TCRdb's copy, which holds only in-frame ones; the method was immunoSEQ multiplex PCR. The table has around 13,000 clones, approximately 85% seen once. Germline V CDR1 and CDR2: SNHLY, FYNNEI. V was pared by 7 bases and J by 3 bases, with 13 bases between. The CDR3 runs 14 residues. The sample was uninvolved lung tissue not adjacent to the tumor. The chain is built from TRBV2 and TRBJ2-1; possible D gene TRBD1, 6 bases. The receptor comes from a human donor with non-small cell lung cancer. CDR3: CASTTGVSYNEQFF. CDR3 coding DNA: TGTGCCAGCACGACAGGAGTTAGCTACAATGAGCAGTTCTTC.